These T cell receptor beta chains were read from a single sample in a study of radiotherapy plus CTLA-4 blockade in lung cancer. TCRdb's copy holds only in-frame clones and misses some; the assay was immunoSEQ multiplex PCR. Here the sample spans tens of thousands of clones, about 85% being singletons. Source: peripheral blood, taken from a patient treated with radiotherapy plus ipilimumab. Every receptor here comes from a human donor with non-small cell lung cancer who had a complete response to radiotherapy plus ipilimumab. The CDR3 runs from the conserved cysteine through the conserved F or W. A D gene is named only where the DNA matches it firmly. Part of the rows lack a size; the others show once, few, many or a class for expanded clones.

>.|.|TRBJ2-2|TRBV30
CAWSRLGAVRELFF
TGTGCCTGGAGCAGGCTGGGGGCGGTAAGGGAGCTGTTTTTT
>.|.|TRBJ2-2|TRBV29-1
CSFQYTGELFF
TGCAGCTTTCAATACACCGGGGAGCTGTTTTTT
>.|.|TRBJ1-6|TRBV6-4
CASSEQVGRNSPLHF
TGTGCCAGCAGTGAACAAGTGGGGAGGAATTCACCCCTCCACTTT
>.|.|TRBJ1-1|TRBV28
CASSLQGTEAFF
TGTGCCAGCAGTCTACAGGGAACTGAAGCTTTCTTT
>.|.|TRBJ1-6|TRBV2
CASLGQGLYNSPLHF
TGTGCCAGCCTAGGCCAGGGACTCTATAATTCACCCCTCCACTTT
>.|.|TRBJ2-5|TRBV11-2
CASSLVGAAKSRETQYF
TGTGCCAGCAGCTTAGTTGGCGCAGCCAAATCTAGGGAGACCCAGTACTTC
>.|.|TRBJ1-2|TRBV27
CASSLSAGINYGYTF
TGTGCCAGCAGTTTATCGGCGGGGATTAACTATGGCTACACCTTC
>.|.|TRBJ1-2|TRBV4-1
CASSQQGGQGGYTF
TGCGCCAGCAGCCAACAGGGCGGCCAAGGTGGCTACACCTTC
>TRBD1|.|TRBJ1-1|TRBV7-8
CASSLTGVTEAFF
TGTGCCAGCAGCTTAACAGGGGTGACTGAAGCTTTCTTT
>TRBD1|.|TRBJ1-2|TRBV6-6
CASSSAGTGDHGYTF
TGTGCCAGCAGTTCCGCCGGGACAGGGGACCATGGCTACACCTTC
>TRBD2|.|TRBJ2-3|TRBV9
CASSVGSGASTDTQYF
TGTGCCAGCAGCGTAGGGAGCGGGGCAAGCACAGATACGCAGTATTTT
>.|.|TRBJ1-2|TRBV11-2
CASTPSQGHYGYTF
TGTGCCAGCACCCCCTCCCAGGGGCACTATGGCTACACCTTC
>.|.|TRBJ1-2|TRBV25-1
CASSDTEVYGYTF
TGTGCCAGCAGTGATACTGAGGTCTATGGCTACACCTTC
>TRBD1|.|TRBJ1-2|TRBV19
CASSRLDRGDYGYTF
TGTGCCAGTAGTAGACTGGACAGGGGGGACTATGGCTACACCTTC
>TRBD2|.|TRBJ2-1|TRBV30
CAWSLGTSGRAGEQFF
TGTGCCTGGAGCCTCGGGACTAGCGGGAGGGCCGGGGAGCAGTTCTTC
>.|.|TRBJ2-2|TRBV5-1
CASRRREDGELFF
TGCGCCAGCAGGCGCAGGGAGGACGGGGAGCTGTTTTTT
>TRBD1|.|TRBJ1-2|TRBV9
CASSVVGQGGDYGYTF
TGTGCCAGCAGCGTAGTCGGACAGGGTGGTGACTATGGCTACACCTTC
>TRBD2|.|TRBJ2-3|TRBV30
CAWSRGTSGNTDTQYF
TGTGCCTGGAGTAGGGGGACTAGCGGGAACACAGATACGCAGTATTTT
>TRBD2|.|TRBJ2-2|TRBV7-9
CASSSGAGELFF
TGTGCCAGCAGCAGCGGGGCGGGGGAGCTGTTTTTT
>TRBD2|.|TRBJ2-4|TRBV2
CASSSGRALVKNIQYF
TGTGCCAGCTCGAGCGGGAGGGCCCTCGTCAAAAACATTCAGTACTTC
>.|.|TRBJ1-2|TRBV30
CAWMIGADYGYTF
TGTGCCTGGATGATAGGGGCTGACTATGGCTACACCTTC
>.|.|TRBJ2-5|TRBV5-1
CASSFRLGETQYF
TGCGCCAGCAGCTTCAGACTAGGGGAGACCCAGTACTTC
>TRBD1|.|TRBJ2-7|TRBV2
CASRWDSSYEQYF
TGTGCCAGCAGGTGGGACAGCTCCTACGAGCAGTACTTC
>TRBD1|.|TRBJ1-1|TRBV19
CASSGQPFTEAFF
TGTGCCAGTTCGGGACAGCCCTTTACTGAAGCTTTCTTT
>.|.|TRBJ1-5|TRBV10-2
CASSESGVNQPQHF
TGCGCCAGCAGTGAGTCCGGAGTTAATCAGCCCCAGCATTTT
>TRBD1|once|TRBJ1-2|TRBV19
CASSIGTADGYTF
TGTGCCAGTAGCATCGGGACAGCGGATGGCTACACCTTC
>.|.|TRBJ2-1|TRBV30
CAWSVRSNEQFF
TGTGCCTGGAGTGTACGGTCAAATGAGCAGTTCTTC
>.|few|TRBJ1-1|TRBV12-5
CASGLAVNTEAFF
TGTGCTAGTGGTTTGGCTGTAAACACTGAAGCTTTCTTT
>.|.|TRBJ2-7|TRBV27
CASSYLQTSVEQYF
TGTGCCAGCAGTTACTTACAAACTAGTGTCGAGCAGTACTTC